This T cell receptor (beta chain) was recovered during a study of sequential checkpoint blockade in melanoma. Study in general: Randomization was 1:1 between first-line nivolumab→ipilimumab and ipilimumab→nivolumab. After nivolumab or ipilimumab alone, twenty-two patients had week-13 rebiopsies. Study-level results: Tumor T-cell fraction and clonality correlated with PD-L1 and CD8+ counts.

The CDR3 totals 16 residues. CDR1 is LNHDA and CDR2 is SQIVND in the germline V gene (reference sequence). Trimming cost V 6 bases and J 6 bases; bases outside gene matches: 8. The treatment denotes: randomized to nivolumab then ipilimumab (arm A) or the reverse (arm B). As concerns this clone: The antigen remains unidentified.

Only in-frame clones appear in the TCRdb table, and some are missing; sequencing was by immunoSEQ multiplex PCR. The data contain roughly 1,700 clones, 15% to 20% of them singletons. The sequences come from tumor tissue (inferred from file names), collected from a patient given nivolumab and ipilimumab in sequence. The clonotype was recovered from a human donor with melanoma. The chain combines TRBV19 with TRBJ1-6, with TRBD1 identical over 10 bases. CDR3 amino acids: CASRTRQGAANSPLHF. CDR3 DNA: TGTGCCAGTAGAACCCGACAGGGGGCCGCTAATTCACCCCTCCACTTT.